The 4 T cell receptor beta chains given below trace back to one sample, sequenced in a study of T cell repertoires in cytomegalovirus infection. MiXCR, applied by TCRdb to the reads, yields one record per CDR3 protein. The sample has around 330,000 distinct CDR3 sequences; 17% are singletons. Sequenced input: PBMCs. These receptor sequences come from a human donor in good health (CMV status not recorded). Some clones in this sample may be carry-over from other donors' samples.

Turning to this clonotype: One end of the junction fails to match germline, which may point to a read error. The chain is built from TRBV4-1 and TRBJ1-3; possibly TRBD1 for D (6 bases). The CDR3 spans 19 residues. Per the germline V gene, CDR1 is MGHRA and CDR2 is YSYEKL. Here the CDR3 DNA reads TGTGCCAGCAGCCAAGAGGATAGGGGGGGACGTTTCTCTGGAAACACCATATATTTT. This translates into CASSQEDRGGRFSGNTIYF.

This clonotype was observed at least ten times. The CDR3 DNA sequence: TGTGCCAGCAGCCTGGGCAATTTTGGACAGCGGAGCTCCTACGAGCAGTACTTC. This gives the protein CASSLGNFGQRSSYEQYF. V and J are TRBV7-9 and TRBJ2-7; D is possibly TRBD1 (6 bases). The length of the CDR3 is 18 residues. In germline, CDR1 is SEHNR, CDR2 FQNEAQ (reference sequence). The V gene lost 5 bases and the J gene lost 0 bases, with 23 bases spanning the gap.

This clonotype was counted between two and nine times. The chain is built from TRBV29-1 and TRBJ2-5; D perhaps matches TRBD2 (6 bases). The germline CDR1 and CDR2 sequences are SQVTM and ANQGSEA. This CDR3 contains 15 residues. V lost 2 bases, J lost 9 bases, and 22 bases lay in between. CDR3 DNA sequence: TGCAGCGTTGAATGGGGCGGGGCCCTGGCCCGGGCCCAGTACTTC. Translating gives CSVEWGGALARAQYF.

This clonotype came up a few times. The V gene is TRBV12-3 or TRBV12-4, the J gene TRBJ1-2, with D unclear. Trimming left V 4 bases short and J 3 bases short, with 6 bases between. The length of the CDR3 is 12 residues. CDR3 DNA: TGTGCCAGCAGTTCGTCCCACTATGGCTACACCTTC. Translating gives CASSSSHYGYTF.